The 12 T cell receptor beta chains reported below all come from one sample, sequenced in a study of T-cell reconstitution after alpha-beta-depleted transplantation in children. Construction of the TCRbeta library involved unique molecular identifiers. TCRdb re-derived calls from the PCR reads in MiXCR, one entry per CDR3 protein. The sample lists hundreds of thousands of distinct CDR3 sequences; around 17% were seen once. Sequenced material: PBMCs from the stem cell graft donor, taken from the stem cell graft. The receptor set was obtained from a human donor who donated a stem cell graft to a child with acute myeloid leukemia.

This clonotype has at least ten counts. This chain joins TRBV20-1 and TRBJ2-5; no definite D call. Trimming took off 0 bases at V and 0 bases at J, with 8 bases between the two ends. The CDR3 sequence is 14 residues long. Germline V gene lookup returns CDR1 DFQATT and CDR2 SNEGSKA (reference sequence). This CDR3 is CSARENSYQETQYF. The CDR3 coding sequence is TGCAGTGCTAGAGAGAATAGTTACCAAGAGACCCAGTACTTC.

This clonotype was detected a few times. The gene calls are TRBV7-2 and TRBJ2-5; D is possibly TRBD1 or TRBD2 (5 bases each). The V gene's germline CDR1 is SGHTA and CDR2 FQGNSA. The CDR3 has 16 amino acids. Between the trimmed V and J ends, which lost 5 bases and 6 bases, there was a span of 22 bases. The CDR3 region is CASSHYRGGQQKTQYF. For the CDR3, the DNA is TGTGCCAGCAGCCACTATCGGGGCGGGCAGCAAAAGACCCAGTACTTC.

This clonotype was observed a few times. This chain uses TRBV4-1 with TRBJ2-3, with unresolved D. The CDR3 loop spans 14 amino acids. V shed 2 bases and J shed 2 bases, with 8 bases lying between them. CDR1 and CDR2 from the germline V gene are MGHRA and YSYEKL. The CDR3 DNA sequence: TGCGCCAGCAGCCAATTGGCGGTCACAGATACGCAGTATTTT. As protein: CASSQLAVTDTQYF.

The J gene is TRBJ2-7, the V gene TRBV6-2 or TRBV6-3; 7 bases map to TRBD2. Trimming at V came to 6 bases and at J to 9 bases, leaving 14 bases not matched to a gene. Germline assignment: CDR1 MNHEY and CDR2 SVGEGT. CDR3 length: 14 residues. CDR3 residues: CASSAWRGSDPQYF. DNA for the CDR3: TGTGCCAGCAGCGCCTGGCGGGGGTCGGATCCGCAGTACTTC.

The CDR3 loop reads CASSLGQVTYEQYF. CDR3 sequence (DNA): TGTGCCAGCAGCTTAGGGCAGGTGACCTACGAGCAGTACTTC. The gene calls are TRBV7-2 and TRBJ2-7; D call uncertain. Looked up from germline, CDR1 is SGHTA and CDR2 is FQGNSA. Trimming removed 1 base at V and 2 bases at J, with 9 bases between. The CDR3 runs to 14 residues.

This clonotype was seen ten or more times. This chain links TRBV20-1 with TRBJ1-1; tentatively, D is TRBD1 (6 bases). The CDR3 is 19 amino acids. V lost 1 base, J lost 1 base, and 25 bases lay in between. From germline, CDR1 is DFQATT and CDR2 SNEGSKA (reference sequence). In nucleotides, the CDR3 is TGCAGTGCTAGAGGTTTGGGCACGGGGGGCAAAGGGGAGAACACTGAAGCTTTCTTT. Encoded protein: CSARGLGTGGKGENTEAFF.

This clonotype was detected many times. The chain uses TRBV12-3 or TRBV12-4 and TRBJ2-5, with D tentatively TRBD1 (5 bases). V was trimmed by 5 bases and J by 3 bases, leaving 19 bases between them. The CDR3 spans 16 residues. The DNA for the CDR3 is TGTGCCAGCAGTCCCCCCTGGGCAGGGTCGGAAGAGACCCAGTACTTC. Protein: CASSPPWAGSEETQYF.

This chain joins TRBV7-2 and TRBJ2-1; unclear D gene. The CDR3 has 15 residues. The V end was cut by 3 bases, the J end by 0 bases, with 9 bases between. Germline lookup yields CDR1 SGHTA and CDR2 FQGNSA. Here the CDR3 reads CASSLRLYSYNEQFF. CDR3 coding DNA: TGTGCCAGCAGCTTGAGGCTTTACTCCTACAATGAGCAGTTCTTC.

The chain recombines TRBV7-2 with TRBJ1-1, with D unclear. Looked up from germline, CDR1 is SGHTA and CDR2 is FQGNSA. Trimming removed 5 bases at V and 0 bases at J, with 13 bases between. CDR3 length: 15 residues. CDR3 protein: CASSPRAMMNTEAFF. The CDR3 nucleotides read TGTGCCAGCAGCCCGAGGGCTATGATGAACACTGAAGCTTTCTTT.

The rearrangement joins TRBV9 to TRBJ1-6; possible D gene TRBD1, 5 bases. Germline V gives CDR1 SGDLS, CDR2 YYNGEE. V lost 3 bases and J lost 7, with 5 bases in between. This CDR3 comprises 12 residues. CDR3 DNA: TGTGCCAGCAGCGGACAGAATTCACCCCTCCACTTT. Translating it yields CASSGQNSPLHF.

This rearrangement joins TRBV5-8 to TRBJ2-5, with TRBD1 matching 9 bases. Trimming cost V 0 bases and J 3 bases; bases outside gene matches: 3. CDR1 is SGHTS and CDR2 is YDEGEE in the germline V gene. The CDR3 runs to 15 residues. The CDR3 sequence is CASSLAGTGKETQYF. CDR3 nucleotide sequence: TGTGCCAGCAGCTTGGCCGGGACAGGGAAAGAGACCCAGTACTTC.

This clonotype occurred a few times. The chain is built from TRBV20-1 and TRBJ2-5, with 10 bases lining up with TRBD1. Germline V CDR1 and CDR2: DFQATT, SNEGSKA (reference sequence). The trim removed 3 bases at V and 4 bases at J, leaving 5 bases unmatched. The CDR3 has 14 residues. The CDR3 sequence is CSARRDRGGETQYF. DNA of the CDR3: TGCAGTGCTAGGAGGGACAGGGGAGGAGAGACCCAGTACTTC.